The 20 T cell receptor beta chains given below trace back to one sample, sequenced in a study of regulatory T cells in long-lasting Graves disease. To make TCR beta libraries, researchers used iRepertoire HTBI primers and Arm-PCR of CDR3 regions. TCRdb re-derived calls from the multiplex PCR reads in MiXCR, one entry per CDR3 protein. The sample lists 240,000 or so distinct CDR3 sequences, around 20% occurring once. Time point of the sample: newly diagnosed GD, antithyroid drugs for less than 3 months. PBMC RNA served as the TCR library source. The sequences come from peripheral blood mononuclear cells (PBMCs), collected at new diagnosis, from a patient treated with antithyroid drugs. The receptors were sampled from a female donor with Graves disease.

The CDR3 sequence is CASRSGGGFGELFF. The CDR3 DNA is TGTGCCAGCAGGTCGGGGGGGGGATTCGGGGAGCTGTTTTTT. The gene calls are TRBV9 and TRBJ2-2; the match to TRBD2 covers 8 bases. Germline values: CDR1 SGDLS, CDR2 YYNGEE. V shed 5 bases, J shed 7 bases, and the junction held 7 bases outside the gene matches. The CDR3 is made up of 14 amino acids.

This clonotype was recorded at least ten times. This rearrangement joins TRBV7-2 to TRBJ2-3; the D is unclear. V lost 4 bases and J lost 9, with 11 bases in between. Germline V gene data show CDR1 as SGHTA and CDR2 as FQGNSA. The CDR3 is 12 amino acids. For the CDR3, the DNA is TGTGCCAGCAGCTCCTTAGATGGGACGCAGTATTTT. Translating gives CASSSLDGTQYF.

There are a few counts of this clonotype. The chain is built from TRBV5-4 and TRBJ2-3; D gene uncertain. Germline V gene data show CDR1 as SGHNT and CDR2 as YYREEE (reference sequence). The CDR3 runs to 13 residues. V lost 1 base, J lost 6 bases, and 9 bases lay in between. Written as DNA, the CDR3 is TGTGCCAGCAGCTTGCAACCGCTCGATACGCAGTATTTT. This sequence encodes CASSLQPLDTQYF.

This clonotype showed up many times. The rearrangement uses TRBV27 and TRBJ2-1; 9 bases agree with TRBD2. Germline CDR1 reads MNHEY; CDR2 reads SMNVEV (reference sequence). The V gene end was trimmed by 5 bases and the J gene end by 8 bases; junction bases not matched to a gene: 10. The CDR3 has 15 amino acids. CDR3 amino acids: CASSIAGTSQYEQFF. In DNA, the CDR3 is TGTGCCAGCAGTATAGCCGGGACTAGCCAATATGAGCAGTTCTTC.

The V gene is TRBV12-3 or TRBV12-4, the J gene TRBJ1-1; possible D gene TRBD1, 6 bases. Trimming took off 8 bases at V and 5 bases at J, with 15 bases between the two ends. The CDR3 is made up of 13 amino acids. As DNA, the CDR3 is TGTGCCAGCTTCGGAGGGGGAGGTACTGAAGCTTTCTTT. It encodes CASFGGGGTEAFF.

This clonotype was observed a handful of times. V is TRBV6-1 and J is TRBJ1-6; no firm D call. Germline loops: CDR1 MNHNS, CDR2 SASEGT. V was pared by 6 bases and J by 5 bases, with 14 bases between. The CDR3 sequence is 15 residues long. CDR3 sequence reads: CASRLGGYDNSPLHF. In DNA form, the CDR3 reads TGTGCCAGCAGACTAGGAGGATATGATAATTCACCCCTCCACTTT.

Concerning this clonotype: No DNA is shown, since the ends of the CDR3 on it are uncertain; the CDR3 is the one TCRdb lists. The chain uses TRBV7-2 and TRBJ2-3; the D call in the table, TRBD1, was not verified against the DNA. Ends included, the CDR3 has 16 residues. CDR1 and CDR2 from the germline V gene are SGHTA and FQGNSA. The CDR3 protein is CASRPPFGAATDTQYF.

This clonotype has ten or more counts. This chain connects TRBV11-2 to TRBJ2-1; TRBD1 matches 8 bases. Germline CDR1 and CDR2: SGHAT and FQNNGV. V lost 2 bases and J lost 6; bases outside the gene matches: 6. The CDR3 consists of 15 residues. Here the CDR3 DNA reads TGTGCCAGCAGCTTAATGGTTACAGGGGGCAATGAGCAGTTCTTC. Protein: CASSLMVTGGNEQFF.

This sequence joins TRBV5-1 and TRBJ1-2, with 10 bases aligning to TRBD1. This CDR3 has 15 residues. Trimming took 4 bases from V and 2 from J; bases not matched to a gene: 5. Germline V CDR1 and CDR2: SGHRS, YFSETQ. CDR3 sequence reads: CASSDRDRGNYGYTF. The DNA for the CDR3 is TGCGCCAGCAGCGACCGGGACAGGGGAAACTATGGCTACACCTTC.

This clonotype was seen at least ten times. The chain's CDR3 is CASSPGQVSEAFF. The CDR3 DNA reads as TGTGCCAGCAGCCCCGGACAAGTGTCTGAAGCTTTCTTT. The chain combines TRBV3-1 with TRBJ1-1; TRBD1 might be the D (5 bases). Germline CDR1 LGHDT, CDR2 YNNKEL (reference sequence). Deletions cut 4 bases from V and 6 bases from J, with 12 bases between. The CDR3 is 13 residues long.

This clonotype was detected many times. V gene TRBV5-5 combines with J gene TRBJ1-2; D is perhaps TRBD1 (5 bases). Per germline, CDR1 SGHKS and CDR2 YYEKEE (reference sequence). V was trimmed by 3 bases and J by 3 bases, leaving 15 bases between them. This CDR3 is 15 amino acids long. CDR3 DNA: TGTGCCAGCAGCTACGCGGCCGGGGCAGACTATGGCTACACCTTC. This sequence encodes CASSYAAGADYGYTF.

This clonotype was observed at least ten times. The V and J genes are TRBV19 and TRBJ2-7; possibly TRBD2 for D (5 bases). V was pared by 4 bases and J by 3 bases, with 13 bases between. The CDR3 contains 14 residues. Germline V CDR1 and CDR2: LNHDA, SQIVND (reference sequence). The CDR3, as DNA: TGTGCCAGTAGTAAACGGCCGGGGATCTACGAGCAGTACTTC. Protein sequence: CASSKRPGIYEQYF. The variable domain in full, with the rest retrieved from reference TRBV19 and TRBJ2-7, is DGGITQSPKYLFRKEGQNVTLSCEQNLNHDAMYWYRQDPGQGLRLIYYSQIVNDFQKGDIAEGYSVSREKKESFPLTVTSAQKNPTAFYLCASSKRPGIYEQYFGPGTRLTVT.

This clonotype was seen repeatedly, ten times or more. The V call is TRBV12-3 or TRBV12-4, the J call TRBJ2-2; 8 bases map to TRBD2. The CDR3 runs to 15 residues. V was clipped by 5 bases and J by 0 bases; unmatched bases: 2. The CDR3 spells CASSREGSNTGELFF. The DNA for the CDR3 is TGTGCCAGCAGTCGGGAGGGCTCGAACACCGGGGAGCTGTTTTTT.

This clonotype was observed at least ten times. V gene TRBV28 combines with J gene TRBJ1-2; maybe TRBD1 (6 bases). This CDR3 region has 13 residues. CDR1 is MDHEN, CDR2 SYDVKM, per germline. V gave up 6 bases and J gave up 5 bases, with 13 bases separating them. For the CDR3, the DNA is TGTGCCAGCAGGGACAGCCTGGGGTATGGCTACACCTTC. Amino acids: CASRDSLGYGYTF.

This clonotype was detected ten times or more. The chain joins TRBV12-3 or TRBV12-4 to TRBJ2-3; D not resolved. The CDR3 is 13 amino acids. V lost 3 bases and J 0 bases, leaving 4 bases between the germline ends. The CDR3 sequence: CASSFGSTDTQYF. The CDR3 nucleotides read TGTGCCAGCAGTTTCGGCAGCACAGATACGCAGTATTTT.

The table lists this clonotype with many counts. The chain uses TRBV7-2 and TRBJ2-7; D ambiguous. Trimming took off 0 bases at V and 2 bases at J, with 11 bases between the two ends. The germline gives CDR1 SGHTA, CDR2 FQGNSA. The CDR3 has 15 residues. CDR3 sequence reads: CASSLAIPPTYEQYF. DNA for the CDR3: TGTGCCAGCAGCTTAGCGATCCCCCCCACCTACGAGCAGTACTTC.

This clonotype was observed a handful of times. The chain recombines TRBV11-2 with TRBJ1-3; no reliable D call. With 1 base removed from V and 4 bases from J, the gap between germline ends came to 8 bases. CDR1 is SGHAT and CDR2 is FQNNGV in the germline V gene. The CDR3 runs to 14 residues. The CDR3 nucleotides read TGTGCCAGCAGCTTAGGGGAGACAGGAAACACCATATATTTT. As protein: CASSLGETGNTIYF. Variable domain in full (rest from reference TRBV11-2 and TRBJ1-3): EAGVAQSPRYKIIEKRQSVAFWCNPISGHATLYWYQQILGQGPKLLIQFQNNGVVDDSQLPKDRFSAERLKGVDSTLKIQPAKLEDSAVYLCASSLGETGNTIYFGEGSWLTVV.

As to this clonotype: A read error may produce the germline difference seen at one junction end. The V gene is TRBV7-2, the J gene TRBJ2-3, with TRBD1 as a possible D gene (5 bases). The CDR3 has 16 residues. Germline assignment: CDR1 SGHTA and CDR2 FQGNSA. CDR3 in amino acids: CTSSPMTAQDTDTRYF. The CDR3 bases are TGTACCAGCAGCCCGATGACGGCCCAGGACACAGATACGCGGTATTTT.

This clonotype was found once. This may come from a read error, since a much larger clone is one base off. The chain couples TRBV11-3 to TRBJ2-1, with D unresolved. The CDR3 extends over 14 amino acids. Trimming took 11 bases from V and 0 from J, leaving 14 bases between them. Germline lookup yields CDR1 SGHNT and CDR2 YENEEA. CDR3 protein: CAWKGRSSYNEQFF. Here the CDR3 DNA reads TGTGCCTGGAAGGGCAGGAGCTCCTACAATGAGCAGTTCTTC.

This clonotype was detected many times. V gene TRBV20-1 combines with J gene TRBJ2-3; TRBD1 might be the D (5 bases). The ends were cut back, 6 bases at V and 5 bases at J, with 18 bases in the middle. This CDR3 region has 14 residues. Germline V gene sequence: CDR1 DFQATT, CDR2 SNEGSKA (reference sequence). The CDR3 nucleotides are TGCAGTGCCAGCCTGGGGCGGCTTCGAGATACGCAGTATTTT. Encoded protein: CSASLGRLRDTQYF.